The T cell receptor (beta chain) under discussion was sequenced for a study of cytomegalovirus exposure and HLA in healthy donors. Findings of the study overall: A later analysis, which compared TCR beta chains of equal frequency, found the HLA-associated ones more clonally expanded. Segments of the TCR beta V type were, in most cases, productive about 87% or about 30% of the time in an earlier analysis.

Researchers ran the PCR with 60 Vbeta and 13 Jbeta primers. The data were produced by immunoSEQ multiplex PCR, yet TCRdb's version contains in-frame clones alone and is incomplete. Counted here are about 57,000 clones, about 80% occurring once; the ten biggest clones make up around 4%. With regard to this clone: Its antigen is not known.

The origin of this receptor is a man younger than 45 in good health and CMV-seronegative. Sequencing was performed on PBMCs.

In nucleotides, the CDR3 is TGCGCCAGCAGCCAAGAAACCGGGACTCACGGCTTCTACGAGCAGTACTTC. It yields the protein CASSQETGTHGFYEQYF. This chain links TRBV4-3 with TRBJ2-7; maybe TRBD2 (6 bases). Germline V gene lookup returns CDR1 LGHNA and CDR2 YSLEER. The CDR3 has 17 amino acids. V was shortened by 0 bases and J by 3 bases, with 18 bases between the two germline ends.